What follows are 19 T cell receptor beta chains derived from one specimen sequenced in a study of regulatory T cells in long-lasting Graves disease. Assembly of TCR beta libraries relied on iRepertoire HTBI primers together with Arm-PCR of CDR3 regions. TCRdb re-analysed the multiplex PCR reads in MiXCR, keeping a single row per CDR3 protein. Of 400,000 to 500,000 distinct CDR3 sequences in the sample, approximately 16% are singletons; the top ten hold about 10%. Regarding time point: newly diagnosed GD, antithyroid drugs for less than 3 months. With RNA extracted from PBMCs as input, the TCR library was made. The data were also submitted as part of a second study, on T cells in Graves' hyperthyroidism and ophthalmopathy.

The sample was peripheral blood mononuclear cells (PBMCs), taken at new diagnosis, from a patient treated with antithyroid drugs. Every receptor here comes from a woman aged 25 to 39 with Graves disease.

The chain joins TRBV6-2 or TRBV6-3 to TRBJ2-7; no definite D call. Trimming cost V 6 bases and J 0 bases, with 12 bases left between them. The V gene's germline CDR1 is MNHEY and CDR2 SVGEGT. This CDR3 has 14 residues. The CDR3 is CASSYSALSYEQYF. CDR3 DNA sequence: TGTGCCAGCAGCTACAGCGCCCTCTCCTACGAGCAGTACTTC.

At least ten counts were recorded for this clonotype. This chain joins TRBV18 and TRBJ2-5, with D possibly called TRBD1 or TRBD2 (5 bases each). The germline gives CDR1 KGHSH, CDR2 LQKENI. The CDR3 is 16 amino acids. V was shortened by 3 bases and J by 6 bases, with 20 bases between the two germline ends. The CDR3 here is CASSPSGTVDEKTQYF. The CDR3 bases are TGTGCCAGCTCACCTTCCGGGACGGTGGATGAAAAGACCCAGTACTTC.

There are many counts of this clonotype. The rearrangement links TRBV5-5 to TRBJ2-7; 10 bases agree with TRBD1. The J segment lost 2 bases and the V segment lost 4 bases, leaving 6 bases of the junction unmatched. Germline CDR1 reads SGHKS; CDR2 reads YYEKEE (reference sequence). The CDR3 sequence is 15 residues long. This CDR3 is CASSGPGTGAYEQYF. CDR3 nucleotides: TGTGCCAGCAGCGGACCCGGGACAGGGGCCTACGAGCAGTACTTC.

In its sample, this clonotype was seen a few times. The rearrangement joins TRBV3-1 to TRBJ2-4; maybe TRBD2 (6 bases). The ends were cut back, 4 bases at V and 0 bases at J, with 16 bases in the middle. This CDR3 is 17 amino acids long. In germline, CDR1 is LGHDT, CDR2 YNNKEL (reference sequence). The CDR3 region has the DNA TGTGCCAGCAGCCTGGGACTTATTACCCTAGCCAAAAACATTCAGTACTTC. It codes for CASSLGLITLAKNIQYF.

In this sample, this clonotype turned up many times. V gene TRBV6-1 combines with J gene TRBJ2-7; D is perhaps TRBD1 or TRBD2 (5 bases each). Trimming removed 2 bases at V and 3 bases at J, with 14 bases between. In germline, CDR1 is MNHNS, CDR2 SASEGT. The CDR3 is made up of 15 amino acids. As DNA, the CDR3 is TGTGCCAGCAGTGAACCATCTCGGGGCTACTACGAGCAGTACTTC. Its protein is CASSEPSRGYYEQYF.

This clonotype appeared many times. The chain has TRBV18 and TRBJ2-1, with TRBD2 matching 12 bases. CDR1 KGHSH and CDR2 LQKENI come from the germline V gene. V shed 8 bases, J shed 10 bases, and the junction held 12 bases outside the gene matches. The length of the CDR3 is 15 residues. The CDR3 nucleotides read TGTGCCAGCAGCCCCGGGCTAGCGGGAGGGCGAGAGCAGTTCTTC. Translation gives CASSPGLAGGREQFF. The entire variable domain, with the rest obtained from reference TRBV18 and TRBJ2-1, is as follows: NAGVMQNPRHLVRRRGQEARLRCSPMKGHSHVYWYRQLPEEGLKFMVYLQKENIIDESGMPKERFSAEFPKEGPSILRIQQVVRGDSAAYFCASSPGLAGGREQFFGPGTRLTVL.

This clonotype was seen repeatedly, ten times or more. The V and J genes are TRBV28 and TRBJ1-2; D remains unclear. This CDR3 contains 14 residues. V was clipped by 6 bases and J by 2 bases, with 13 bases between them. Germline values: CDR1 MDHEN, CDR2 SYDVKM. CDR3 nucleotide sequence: TGTGCCAGCAGAAACAACCAGCTAAACTATGGCTACACCTTC. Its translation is CASRNNQLNYGYTF.

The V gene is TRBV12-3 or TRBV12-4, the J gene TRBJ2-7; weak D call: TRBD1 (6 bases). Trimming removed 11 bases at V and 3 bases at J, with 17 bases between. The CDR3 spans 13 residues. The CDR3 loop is CAGATGRGYEQYF. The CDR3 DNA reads TGTGCCGGCGCCACAGGGAGAGGCTACGAGCAGTACTTC.

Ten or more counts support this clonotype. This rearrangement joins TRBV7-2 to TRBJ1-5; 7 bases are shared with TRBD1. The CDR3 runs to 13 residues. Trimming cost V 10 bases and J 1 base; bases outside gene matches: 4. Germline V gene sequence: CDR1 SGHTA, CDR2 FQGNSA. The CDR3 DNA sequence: TGTGCCACAGGGGGAGGAAGCAATCAGCCCCAGCATTTT. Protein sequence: CATGGGSNQPQHF.

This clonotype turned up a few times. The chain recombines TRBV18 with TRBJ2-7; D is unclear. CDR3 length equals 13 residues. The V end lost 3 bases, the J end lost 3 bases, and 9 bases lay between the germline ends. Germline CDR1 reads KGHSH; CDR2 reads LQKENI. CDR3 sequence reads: CASSPARNYEQYF. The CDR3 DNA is TGTGCCAGCTCACCGGCACGGAACTACGAGCAGTACTTC.

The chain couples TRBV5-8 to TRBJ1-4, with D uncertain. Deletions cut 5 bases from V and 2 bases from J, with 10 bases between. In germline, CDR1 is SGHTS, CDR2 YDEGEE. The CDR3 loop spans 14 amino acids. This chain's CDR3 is CASREGVTNEKLFF. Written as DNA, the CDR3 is TGTGCCAGCAGGGAGGGTGTCACTAATGAAAAACTGTTTTTT.

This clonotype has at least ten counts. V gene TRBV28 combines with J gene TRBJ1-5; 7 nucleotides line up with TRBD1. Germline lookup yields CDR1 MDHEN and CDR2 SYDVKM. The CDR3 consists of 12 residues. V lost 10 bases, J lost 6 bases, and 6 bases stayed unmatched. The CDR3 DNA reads TGTGCCATCCAACAGGGGAGTCAGCCCCAGCATTTT. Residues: CAIQQGSQPQHF.

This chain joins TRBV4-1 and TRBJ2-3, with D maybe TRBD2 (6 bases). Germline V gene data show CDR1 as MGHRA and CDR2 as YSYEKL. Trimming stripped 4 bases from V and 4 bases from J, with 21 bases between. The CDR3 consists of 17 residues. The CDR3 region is CASSLVSAGTVADTQYF. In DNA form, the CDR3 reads TGCGCCAGCAGCCTCGTTTCGGCGGGAACGGTTGCAGATACGCAGTATTTT.

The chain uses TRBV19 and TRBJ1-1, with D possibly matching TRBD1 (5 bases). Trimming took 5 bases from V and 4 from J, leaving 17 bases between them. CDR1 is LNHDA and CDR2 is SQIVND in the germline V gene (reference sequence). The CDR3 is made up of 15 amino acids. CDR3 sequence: CASSLEPWGSTEAFF. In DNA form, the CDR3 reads TGTGCCAGTAGTCTCGAGCCTTGGGGGAGCACTGAAGCTTTCTTT. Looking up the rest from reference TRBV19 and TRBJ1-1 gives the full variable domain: DGGITQSPKYLFRKEGQNVTLSCEQNLNHDAMYWYRQDPGQGLRLIYYSQIVNDFQKGDIAEGYSVSREKKESFPLTVTSAQKNPTAFYLCASSLEPWGSTEAFFGQGTRLTVV.

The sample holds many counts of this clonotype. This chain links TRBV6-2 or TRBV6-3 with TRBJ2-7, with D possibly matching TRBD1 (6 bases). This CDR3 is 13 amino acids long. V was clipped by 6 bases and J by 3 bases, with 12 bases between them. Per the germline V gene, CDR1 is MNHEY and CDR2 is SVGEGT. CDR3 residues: CASRPPTGYEQYF. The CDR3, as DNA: TGTGCCAGCAGACCTCCGACAGGCTACGAGCAGTACTTC.

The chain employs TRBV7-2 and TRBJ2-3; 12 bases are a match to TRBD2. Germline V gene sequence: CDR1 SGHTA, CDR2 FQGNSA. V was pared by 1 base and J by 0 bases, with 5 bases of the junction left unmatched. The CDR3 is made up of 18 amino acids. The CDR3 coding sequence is TGTGCCAGCAGCTTAGGCCCCGGGACTAGCGGGAGCACAGATACGCAGTATTTT. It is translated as CASSLGPGTSGSTDTQYF.

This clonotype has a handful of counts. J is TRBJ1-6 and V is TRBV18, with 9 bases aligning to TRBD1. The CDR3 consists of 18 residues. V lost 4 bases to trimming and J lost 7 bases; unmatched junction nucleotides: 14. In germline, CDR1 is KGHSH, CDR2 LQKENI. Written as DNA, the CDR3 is TGTGCCAGCTCACGCACCGGGACAGGGAGCGTGGGGAATTCACCCCTCCACTTT. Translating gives CASSRTGTGSVGNSPLHF.

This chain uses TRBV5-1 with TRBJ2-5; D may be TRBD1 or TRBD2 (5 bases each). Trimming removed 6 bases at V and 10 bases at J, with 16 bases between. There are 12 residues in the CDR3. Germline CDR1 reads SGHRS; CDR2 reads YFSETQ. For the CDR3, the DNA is TGCGCCAGCAAGGGACCCATGGGGAGCCAGTACTTC. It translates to CASKGPMGSQYF. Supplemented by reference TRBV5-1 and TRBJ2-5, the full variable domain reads KAGVTQTPRYLIKTRGQQVTLSCSPISGHRSVSWYQQTPGQGLQFLFEYFSETQRNKGNFPGRFSGRQFSNSRSEMNVSTLELGDSALYLCASKGPMGSQYFGPGTRLLVL.

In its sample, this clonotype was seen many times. CDR3 DNA sequence: TGTGCCACCCCGCGCTACAGCCAAGAAAACATTCAGTACTTC. Protein sequence: CATPRYSQENIQYF. The chain combines TRBV15 with TRBJ2-4; D is uncertain. Trimming left V 8 bases short and J 5 bases short, with 16 bases between. This CDR3 is built from 14 residues. CDR1 LNHNV and CDR2 YYDKDF come from the germline V gene (reference sequence).